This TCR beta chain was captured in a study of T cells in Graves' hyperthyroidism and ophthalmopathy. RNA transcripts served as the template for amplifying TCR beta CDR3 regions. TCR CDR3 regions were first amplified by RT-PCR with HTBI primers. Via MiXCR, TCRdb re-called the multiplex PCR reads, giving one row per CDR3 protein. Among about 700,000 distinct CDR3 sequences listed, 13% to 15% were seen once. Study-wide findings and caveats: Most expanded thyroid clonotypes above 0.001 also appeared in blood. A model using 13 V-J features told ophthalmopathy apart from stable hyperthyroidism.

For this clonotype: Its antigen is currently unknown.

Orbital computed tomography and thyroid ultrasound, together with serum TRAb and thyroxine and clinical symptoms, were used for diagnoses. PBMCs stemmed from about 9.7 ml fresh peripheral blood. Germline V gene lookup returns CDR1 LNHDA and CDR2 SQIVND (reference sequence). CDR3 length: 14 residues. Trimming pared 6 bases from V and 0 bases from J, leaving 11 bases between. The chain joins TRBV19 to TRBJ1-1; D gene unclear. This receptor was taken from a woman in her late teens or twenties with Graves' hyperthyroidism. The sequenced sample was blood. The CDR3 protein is CASRAGPVNTEAFF. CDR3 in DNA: TGTGCCAGTAGAGCGGGCCCTGTGAACACTGAAGCTTTCTTT. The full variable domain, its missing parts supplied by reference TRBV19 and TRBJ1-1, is DGGITQSPKYLFRKEGQNVTLSCEQNLNHDAMYWYRQDPGQGLRLIYYSQIVNDFQKGDIAEGYSVSREKKESFPLTVTSAQKNPTAFYLCASRAGPVNTEAFFGQGTRLTVV.